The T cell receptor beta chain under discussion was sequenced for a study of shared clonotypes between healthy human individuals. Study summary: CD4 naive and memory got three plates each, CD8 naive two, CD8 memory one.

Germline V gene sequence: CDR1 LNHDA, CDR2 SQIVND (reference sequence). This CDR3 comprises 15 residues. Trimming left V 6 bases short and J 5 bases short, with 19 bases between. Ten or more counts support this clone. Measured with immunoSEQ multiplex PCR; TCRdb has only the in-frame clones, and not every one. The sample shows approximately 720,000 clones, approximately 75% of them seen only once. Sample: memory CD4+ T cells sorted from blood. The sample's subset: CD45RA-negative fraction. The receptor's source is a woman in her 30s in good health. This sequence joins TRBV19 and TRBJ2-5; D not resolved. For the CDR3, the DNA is TGTGCCAGTAGATACACCGTGGGCCCGCCGGAGACCCAGTACTTC. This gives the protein CASRYTVGPPETQYF.